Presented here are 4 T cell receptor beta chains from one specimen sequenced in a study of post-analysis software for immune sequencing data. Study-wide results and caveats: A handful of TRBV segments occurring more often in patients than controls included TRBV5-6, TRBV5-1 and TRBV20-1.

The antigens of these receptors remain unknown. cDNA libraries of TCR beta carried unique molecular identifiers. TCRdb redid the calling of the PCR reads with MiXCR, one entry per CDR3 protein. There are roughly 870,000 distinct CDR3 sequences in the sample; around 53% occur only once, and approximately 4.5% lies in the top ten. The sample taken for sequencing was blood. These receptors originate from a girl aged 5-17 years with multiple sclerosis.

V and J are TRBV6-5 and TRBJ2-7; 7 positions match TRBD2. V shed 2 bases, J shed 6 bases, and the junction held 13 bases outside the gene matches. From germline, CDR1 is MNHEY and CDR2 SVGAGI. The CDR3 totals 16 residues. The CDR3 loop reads CASSYGTRGDSGEQYF. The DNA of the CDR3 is TGTGCCAGCAGTTACGGAACCCGGGGGGATTCCGGCGAGCAGTACTTC.

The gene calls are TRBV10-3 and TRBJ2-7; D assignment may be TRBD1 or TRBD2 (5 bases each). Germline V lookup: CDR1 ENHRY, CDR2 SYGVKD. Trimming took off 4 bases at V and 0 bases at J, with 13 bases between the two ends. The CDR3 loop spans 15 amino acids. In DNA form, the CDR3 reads TGTGCCATCAGTGGTAGTAGAGGGGACTCCTACGAGCAGTACTTC. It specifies CAISGSRGDSYEQYF.

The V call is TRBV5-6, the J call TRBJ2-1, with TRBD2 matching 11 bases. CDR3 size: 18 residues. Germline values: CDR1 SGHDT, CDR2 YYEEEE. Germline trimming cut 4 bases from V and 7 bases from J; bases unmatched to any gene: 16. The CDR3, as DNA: TGTGCCAGCAGCCTTCCGGGACTAGCGGAGCACCTTAGGAATGAGCAGTTCTTC. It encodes CASSLPGLAEHLRNEQFF.

Written as DNA, the CDR3 is TGTGCCAGCAGTTTTCGGACTAGCGGAGCCAGCACAGATACGCAGTATTTT. Its translation is CASSFRTSGASTDTQYF. The chain joins TRBV27 to TRBJ2-3, with 10 bases lining up with TRBD2. CDR1 is MNHEY, CDR2 SMNVEV, per germline (reference sequence). The CDR3 is made up of 17 amino acids. The V and J ends lost 3 bases and 0 bases, in that order; junction bases with no gene match: 6.